This TCR beta chain was documented in a study of identical twins. The CDR3 is 14 amino acids. The V segment lost 5 bases and the J segment 2 bases; nucleotides outside the gene matches: 5. The V gene's germline CDR1 is SGHDT and CDR2 YYEEEE. As to this clonotype: Its antigen is still unknown.

Overall study findings and caveats: A cross-sectional statistical analysis, not follow-up of the same donors, supported the conclusions.

With template switching, a universal primer site was added, and the cDNA carried unique molecular identifiers. TCRdb analysed the 5' RACE reads with MiXCR anew, one entry per CDR3 protein. The sample yields some 330,000 distinct CDR3 sequences, about 10% seen once. The sequenced material came from naive T cells sorted from blood. The chain links TRBV5-6 to TRBJ2-7; 9 positions agree with TRBD2. The sequence was obtained from a woman in her 50s in good health. CDR3 nucleotides: TGTGCCAGCAGGGGACTAGCTGGGGCCTACGAGCAGTACTTC. It is translated as CASRGLAGAYEQYF. The full variable domain, in which reference TRBV5-6 and TRBJ2-7 provide the parts outside the CDR3, is DAGVTQSPTHLIKTRGQQVTLRCSPKSGHDTVSWYQQALGQGPQFIFQYYEEEERQRGNFPDRFSGHQFPNYSSELNVNALLLGDSALYLCASRGLAGAYEQYFGPGTRLTVT.